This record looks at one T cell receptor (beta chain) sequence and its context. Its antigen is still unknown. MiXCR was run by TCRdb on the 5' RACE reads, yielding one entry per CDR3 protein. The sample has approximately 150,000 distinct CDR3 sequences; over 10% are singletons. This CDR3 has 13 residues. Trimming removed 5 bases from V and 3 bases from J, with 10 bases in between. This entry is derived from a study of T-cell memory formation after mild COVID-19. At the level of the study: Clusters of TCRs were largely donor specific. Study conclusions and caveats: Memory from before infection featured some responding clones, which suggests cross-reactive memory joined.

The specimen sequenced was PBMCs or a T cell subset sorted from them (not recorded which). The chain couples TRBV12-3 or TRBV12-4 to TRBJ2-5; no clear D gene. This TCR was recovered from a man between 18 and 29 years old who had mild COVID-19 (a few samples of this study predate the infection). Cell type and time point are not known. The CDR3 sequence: CASSPDKEETQYF. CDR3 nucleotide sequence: TGTGCCAGCAGTCCCGACAAGGAAGAGACCCAGTACTTC.